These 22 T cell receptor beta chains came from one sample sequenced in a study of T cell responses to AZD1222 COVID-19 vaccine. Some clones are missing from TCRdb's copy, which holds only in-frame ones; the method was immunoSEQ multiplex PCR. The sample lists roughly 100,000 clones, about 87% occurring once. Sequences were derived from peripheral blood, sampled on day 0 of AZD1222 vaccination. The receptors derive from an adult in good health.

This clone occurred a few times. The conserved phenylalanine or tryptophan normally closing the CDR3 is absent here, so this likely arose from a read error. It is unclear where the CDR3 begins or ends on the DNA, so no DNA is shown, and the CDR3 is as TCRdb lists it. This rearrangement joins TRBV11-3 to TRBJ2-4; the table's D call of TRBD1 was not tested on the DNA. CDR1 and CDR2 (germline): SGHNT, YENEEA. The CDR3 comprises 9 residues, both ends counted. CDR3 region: CASSTDRDS.

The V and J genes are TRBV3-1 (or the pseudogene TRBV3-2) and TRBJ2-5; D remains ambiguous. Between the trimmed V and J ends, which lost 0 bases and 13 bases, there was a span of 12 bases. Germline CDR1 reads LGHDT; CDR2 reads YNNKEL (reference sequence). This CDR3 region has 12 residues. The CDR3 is CASSQDPTGVYF. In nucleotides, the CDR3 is TGTGCCAGCAGCCAAGATCCGACGGGCGTGTACTTC.

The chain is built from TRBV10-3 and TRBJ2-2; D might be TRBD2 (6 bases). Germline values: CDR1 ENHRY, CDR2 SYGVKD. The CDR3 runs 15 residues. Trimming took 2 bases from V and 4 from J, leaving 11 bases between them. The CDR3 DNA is TGTGCCATCAGTGAGGTGGGAGGAGGCACCGGGGAGCTGTTTTTT. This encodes CAISEVGGGTGELFF.

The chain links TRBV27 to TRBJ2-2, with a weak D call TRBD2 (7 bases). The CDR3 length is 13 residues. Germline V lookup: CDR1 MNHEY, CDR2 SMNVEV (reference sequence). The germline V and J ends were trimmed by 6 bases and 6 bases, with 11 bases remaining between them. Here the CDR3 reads CASRRGGPGELFF. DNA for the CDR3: TGTGCCAGCAGGAGGGGGGGTCCCGGGGAGCTGTTTTTT.

The CDR3 region has the DNA TGCGCCAGCAGCTTGGATACAGAGACCCAGTACTTC. This codes for CASSLDTETQYF. The chain joins TRBV5-1 to TRBJ2-5; D unresolved. Germline V lookup: CDR1 SGHRS, CDR2 YFSETQ. The CDR3 runs 12 residues. Deletions cut 0 bases from V and 4 bases from J, with 4 bases between. Based on the CDR3 plus reference TRBV5-1 and TRBJ2-5, the full variable domain is KAGVTQTPRYLIKTRGQQVTLSCSPISGHRSVSWYQQTPGQGLQFLFEYFSETQRNKGNFPGRFSGRQFSNSRSEMNVSTLELGDSALYLCASSLDTETQYFGPGTRLLVL.

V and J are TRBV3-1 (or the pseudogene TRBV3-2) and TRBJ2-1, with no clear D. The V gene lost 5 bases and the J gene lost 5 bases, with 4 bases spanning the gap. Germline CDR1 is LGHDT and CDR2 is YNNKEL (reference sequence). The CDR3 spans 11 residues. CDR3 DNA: TGTGCCAGCAGCTTCAACAATGAGCAGTTCTTC. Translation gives CASSFNNEQFF.

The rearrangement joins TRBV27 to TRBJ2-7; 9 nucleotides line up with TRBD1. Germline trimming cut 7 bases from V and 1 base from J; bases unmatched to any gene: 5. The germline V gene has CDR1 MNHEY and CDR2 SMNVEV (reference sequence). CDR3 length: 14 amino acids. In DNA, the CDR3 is TGTGCCAGCACAGCGGGACAGGGTTCCTACGAGCAGTACTTC. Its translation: CASTAGQGSYEQYF.

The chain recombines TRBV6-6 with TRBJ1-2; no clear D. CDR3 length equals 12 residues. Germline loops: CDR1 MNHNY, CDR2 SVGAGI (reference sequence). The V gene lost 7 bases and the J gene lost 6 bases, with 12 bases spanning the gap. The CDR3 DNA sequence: TGTGCCAGCACTCTAATAGGAGATGGCTACACCTTC. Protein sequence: CASTLIGDGYTF.

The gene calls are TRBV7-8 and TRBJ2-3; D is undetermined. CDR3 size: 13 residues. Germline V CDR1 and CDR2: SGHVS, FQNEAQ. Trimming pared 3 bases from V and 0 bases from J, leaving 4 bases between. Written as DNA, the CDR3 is TGTGCCAGCAGCTTCGGGAGCACAGATACGCAGTATTTT. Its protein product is CASSFGSTDTQYF.

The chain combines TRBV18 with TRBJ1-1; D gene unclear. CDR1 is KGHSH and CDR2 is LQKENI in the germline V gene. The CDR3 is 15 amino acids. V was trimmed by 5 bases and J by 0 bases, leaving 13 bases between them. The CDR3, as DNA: TGTGCCAGCTCATCCCCGGTTATAATGAACACTGAAGCTTTCTTT. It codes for CASSSPVIMNTEAFF. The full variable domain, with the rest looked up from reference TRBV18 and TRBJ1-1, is NAGVMQNPRHLVRRRGQEARLRCSPMKGHSHVYWYRQLPEEGLKFMVYLQKENIIDESGMPKERFSAEFPKEGPSILRIQQVVRGDSAAYFCASSSPVIMNTEAFFGQGTRLTVV.

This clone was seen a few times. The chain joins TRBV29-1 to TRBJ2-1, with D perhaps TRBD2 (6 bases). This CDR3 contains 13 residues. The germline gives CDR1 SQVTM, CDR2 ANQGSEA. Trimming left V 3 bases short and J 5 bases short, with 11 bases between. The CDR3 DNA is TGCAGCGTTGAGGAGACTAGTAACAATGAGCAGTTCTTC. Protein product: CSVEETSNNEQFF.

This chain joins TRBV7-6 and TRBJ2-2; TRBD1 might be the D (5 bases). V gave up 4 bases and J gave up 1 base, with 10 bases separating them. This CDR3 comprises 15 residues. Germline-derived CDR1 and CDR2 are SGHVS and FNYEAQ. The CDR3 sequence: CASSSRQQNTGELFF. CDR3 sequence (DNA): TGTGCCAGCAGCTCCAGACAGCAGAACACCGGGGAGCTGTTTTTT.

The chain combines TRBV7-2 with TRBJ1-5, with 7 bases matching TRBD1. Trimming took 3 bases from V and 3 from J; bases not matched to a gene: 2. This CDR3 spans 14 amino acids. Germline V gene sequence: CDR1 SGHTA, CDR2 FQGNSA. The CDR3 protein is CASSFGQDNQPQHF. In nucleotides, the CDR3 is TGTGCCAGCAGCTTTGGACAGGACAATCAGCCCCAGCATTTT.

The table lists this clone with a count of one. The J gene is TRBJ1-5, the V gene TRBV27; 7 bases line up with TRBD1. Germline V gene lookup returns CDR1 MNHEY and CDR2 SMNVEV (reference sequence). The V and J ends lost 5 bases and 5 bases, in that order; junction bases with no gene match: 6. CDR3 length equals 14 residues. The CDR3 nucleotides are TGTGCCAGCAGTCCGACAGGGAATTATCAGCCCCAGCATTTT. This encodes CASSPTGNYQPQHF.

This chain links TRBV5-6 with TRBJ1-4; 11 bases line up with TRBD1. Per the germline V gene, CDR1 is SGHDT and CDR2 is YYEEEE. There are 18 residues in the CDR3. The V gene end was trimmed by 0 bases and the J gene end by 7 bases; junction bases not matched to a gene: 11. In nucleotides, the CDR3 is TGTGCCAGCAGCTTGGTCCGGACAGGGGGCGCCGGGAGTGAAAAACTGTTTTTT. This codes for CASSLVRTGGAGSEKLFF.

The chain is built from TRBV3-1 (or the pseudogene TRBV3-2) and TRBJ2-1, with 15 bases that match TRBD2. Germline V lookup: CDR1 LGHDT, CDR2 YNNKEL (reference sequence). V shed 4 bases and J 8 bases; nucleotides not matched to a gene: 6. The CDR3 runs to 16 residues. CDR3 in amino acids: CASSPMGLAGGDEQFF. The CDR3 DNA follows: TGTGCCAGCAGCCCGATGGGACTAGCGGGAGGTGATGAGCAGTTCTTC.

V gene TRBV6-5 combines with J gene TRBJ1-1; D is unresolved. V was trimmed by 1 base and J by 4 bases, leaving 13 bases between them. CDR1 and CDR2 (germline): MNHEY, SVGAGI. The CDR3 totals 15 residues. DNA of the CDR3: TGTGCCAGCAGTTACTTACTATCCACGGGCACTGAAGCTTTCTTT. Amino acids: CASSYLLSTGTEAFF.

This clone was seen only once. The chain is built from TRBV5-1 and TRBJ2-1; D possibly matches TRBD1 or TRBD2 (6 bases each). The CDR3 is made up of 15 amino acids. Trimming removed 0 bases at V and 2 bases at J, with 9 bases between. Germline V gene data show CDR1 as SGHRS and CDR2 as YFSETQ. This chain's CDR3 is CASSLGGGPYNEQFF. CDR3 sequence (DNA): TGCGCCAGCAGCTTGGGAGGGGGGCCCTACAATGAGCAGTTCTTC.

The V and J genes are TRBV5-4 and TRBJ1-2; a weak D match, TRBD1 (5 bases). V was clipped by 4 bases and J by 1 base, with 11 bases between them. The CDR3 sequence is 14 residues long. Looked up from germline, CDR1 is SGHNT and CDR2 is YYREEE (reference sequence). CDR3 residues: CASSPGRLNYGYTF. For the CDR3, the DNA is TGTGCCAGCAGCCCGGGACGGCTTAACTATGGCTACACCTTC.

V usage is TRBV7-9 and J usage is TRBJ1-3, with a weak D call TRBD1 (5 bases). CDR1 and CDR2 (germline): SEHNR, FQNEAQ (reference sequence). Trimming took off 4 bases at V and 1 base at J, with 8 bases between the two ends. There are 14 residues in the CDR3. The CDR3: CASSYDSSGNTIYF. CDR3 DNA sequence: TGTGCCAGCAGCTACGACAGTTCTGGAAACACCATATATTTT.

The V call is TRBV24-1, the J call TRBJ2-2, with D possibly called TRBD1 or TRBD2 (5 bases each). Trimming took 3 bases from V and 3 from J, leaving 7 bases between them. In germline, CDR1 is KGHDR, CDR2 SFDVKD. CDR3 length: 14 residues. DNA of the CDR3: TGTGCCACCAGTGATCTGGGGGACACCGGGGAGCTGTTTTTT. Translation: CATSDLGDTGELFF.

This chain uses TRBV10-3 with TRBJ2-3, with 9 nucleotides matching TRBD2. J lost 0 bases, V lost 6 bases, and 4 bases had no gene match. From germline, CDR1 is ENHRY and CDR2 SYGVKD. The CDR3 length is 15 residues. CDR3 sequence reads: CAISDSGGSTDTQYF. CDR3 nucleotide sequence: TGTGCCATCAGCGATAGCGGGGGCAGCACAGATACGCAGTATTTT.